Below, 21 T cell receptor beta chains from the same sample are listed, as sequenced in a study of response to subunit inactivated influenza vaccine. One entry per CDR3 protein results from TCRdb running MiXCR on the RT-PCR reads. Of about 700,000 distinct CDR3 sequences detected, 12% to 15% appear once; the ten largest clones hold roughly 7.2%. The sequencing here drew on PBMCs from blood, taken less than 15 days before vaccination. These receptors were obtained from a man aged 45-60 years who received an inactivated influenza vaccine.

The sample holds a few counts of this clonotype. This CDR3 reads CASSPTLAGGPTYEQYF. In DNA form, the CDR3 reads TGTGCCAGCAGCCCTACACTCGCGGGAGGCCCAACCTACGAGCAGTACTTC. The chain recombines TRBV7-9 with TRBJ2-7, with TRBD2 identical over 8 bases. J was trimmed by 2 bases and V by 5 bases; bases with no gene match: 14. This CDR3 is built from 17 residues. Germline CDR1 and CDR2: SEHNR and FQNEAQ (reference sequence).

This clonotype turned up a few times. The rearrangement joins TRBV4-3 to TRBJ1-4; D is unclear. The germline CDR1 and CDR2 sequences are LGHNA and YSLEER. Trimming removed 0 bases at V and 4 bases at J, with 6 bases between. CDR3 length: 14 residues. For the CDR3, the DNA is TGCGCCAGCAGCCAAGACAACAATAATGAAAAACTGTTTTTT. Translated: CASSQDNNNEKLFF.

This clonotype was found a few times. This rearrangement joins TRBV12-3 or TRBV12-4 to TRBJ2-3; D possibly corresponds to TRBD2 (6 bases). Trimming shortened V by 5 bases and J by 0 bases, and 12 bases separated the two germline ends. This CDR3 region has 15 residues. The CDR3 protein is CASSTGVFSTDTQYF. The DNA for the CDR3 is TGTGCCAGCAGTACGGGGGTATTTAGCACAGATACGCAGTATTTT.

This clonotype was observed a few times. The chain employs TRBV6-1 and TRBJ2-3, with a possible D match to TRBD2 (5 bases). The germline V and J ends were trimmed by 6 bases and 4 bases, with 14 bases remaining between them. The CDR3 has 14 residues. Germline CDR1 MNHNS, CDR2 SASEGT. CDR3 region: CASRPTLASDTQYF. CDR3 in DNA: TGTGCCAGCAGGCCAACCCTAGCCTCAGATACGCAGTATTTT.

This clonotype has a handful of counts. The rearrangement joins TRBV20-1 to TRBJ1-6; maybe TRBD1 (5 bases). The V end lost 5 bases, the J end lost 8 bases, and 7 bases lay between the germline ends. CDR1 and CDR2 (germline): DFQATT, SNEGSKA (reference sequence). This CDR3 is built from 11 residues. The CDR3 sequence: CSAGTYSPLHF. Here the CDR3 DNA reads TGCAGTGCTGGGACCTATTCACCCCTCCACTTT.

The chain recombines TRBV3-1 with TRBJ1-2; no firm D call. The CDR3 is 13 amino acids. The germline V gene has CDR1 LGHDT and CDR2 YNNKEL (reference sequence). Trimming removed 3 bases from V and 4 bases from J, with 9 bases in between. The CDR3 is CASSQESPYGYTF. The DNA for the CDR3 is TGTGCCAGCAGCCAGGAGAGCCCCTATGGCTACACCTTC.

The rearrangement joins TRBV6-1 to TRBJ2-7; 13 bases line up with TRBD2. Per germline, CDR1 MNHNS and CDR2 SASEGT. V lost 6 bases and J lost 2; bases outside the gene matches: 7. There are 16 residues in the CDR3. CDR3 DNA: TGTGCCAGCAGCCGTGGACTAGCGGGGGATACCTACGAGCAGTACTTC. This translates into CASSRGLAGDTYEQYF.

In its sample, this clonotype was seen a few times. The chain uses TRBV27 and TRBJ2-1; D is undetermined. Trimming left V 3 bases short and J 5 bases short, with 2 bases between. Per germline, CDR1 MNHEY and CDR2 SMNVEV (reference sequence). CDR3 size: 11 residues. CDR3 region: CASSFHNEQFF. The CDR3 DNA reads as TGTGCCAGCAGTTTCCACAATGAGCAGTTCTTC.

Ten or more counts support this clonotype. CDR3 protein: CSANWGNYEQYF. CDR3 DNA sequence: TGCAGTGCTAACTGGGGAAACTACGAGCAGTACTTC. This sequence joins TRBV20-1 and TRBJ2-7; no clear D. The CDR3 runs to 12 residues. Deletions cut 4 bases from V and 3 bases from J, with 10 bases between. Germline CDR1 is DFQATT and CDR2 is SNEGSKA (reference sequence).

The CDR3 protein is CSARDQGPYSGNTIYF. The CDR3 nucleotides are TGCAGTGCTAGAGATCAGGGACCGTACTCTGGAAACACCATATATTTT. V gene TRBV20-1 combines with J gene TRBJ1-3; tentatively, D is TRBD1 (5 bases). V was cut by 0 bases and J by 0 bases, with 12 bases left in between. The CDR3 sequence is 16 residues long. Germline CDR1 reads DFQATT; CDR2 reads SNEGSKA (reference sequence).

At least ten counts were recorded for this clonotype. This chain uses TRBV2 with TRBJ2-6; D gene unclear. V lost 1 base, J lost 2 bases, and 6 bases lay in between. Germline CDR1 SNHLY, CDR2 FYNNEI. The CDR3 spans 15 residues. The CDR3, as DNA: TGTGCCAGCAGTGAAGATGCTGCTGGGGCCAACGTCCTGACTTTC. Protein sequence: CASSEDAAGANVLTF.

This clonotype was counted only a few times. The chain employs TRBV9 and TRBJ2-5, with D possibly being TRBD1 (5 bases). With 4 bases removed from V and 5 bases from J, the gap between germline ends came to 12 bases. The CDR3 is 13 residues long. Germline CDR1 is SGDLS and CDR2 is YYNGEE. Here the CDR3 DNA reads TGTGCCAGCAGCATACAGGAGTTGGAGACCCAGTACTTC. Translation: CASSIQELETQYF.

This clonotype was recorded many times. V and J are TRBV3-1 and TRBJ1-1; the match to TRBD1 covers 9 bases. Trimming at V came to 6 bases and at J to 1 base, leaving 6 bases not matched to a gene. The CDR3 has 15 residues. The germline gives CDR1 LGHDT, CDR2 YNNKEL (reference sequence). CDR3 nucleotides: TGTGCCAGCAGTTGGACAGGGGAGCCGAACACTGAAGCTTTCTTT. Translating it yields CASSWTGEPNTEAFF.

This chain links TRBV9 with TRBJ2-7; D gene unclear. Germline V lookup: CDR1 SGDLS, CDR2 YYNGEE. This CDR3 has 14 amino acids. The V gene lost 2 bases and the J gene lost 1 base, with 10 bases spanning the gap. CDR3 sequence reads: CASSVSAISYEQYF. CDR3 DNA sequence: TGTGCCAGCAGCGTTTCGGCAATATCCTACGAGCAGTACTTC.

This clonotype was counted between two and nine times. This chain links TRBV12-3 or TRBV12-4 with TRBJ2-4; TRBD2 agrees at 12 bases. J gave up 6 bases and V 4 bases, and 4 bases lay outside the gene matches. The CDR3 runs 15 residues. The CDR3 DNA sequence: TGTGCCAGCAGTTCTCCTAGCGGGAGGGGAAACATTCAGTACTTC. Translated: CASSSPSGRGNIQYF.

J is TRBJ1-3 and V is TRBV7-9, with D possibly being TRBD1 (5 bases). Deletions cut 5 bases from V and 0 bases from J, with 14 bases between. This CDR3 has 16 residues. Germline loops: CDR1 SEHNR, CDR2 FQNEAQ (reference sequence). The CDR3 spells CASSNPPGPSGNTIYF. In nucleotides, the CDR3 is TGTGCCAGCAGCAACCCCCCAGGGCCCTCTGGAAACACCATATATTTT. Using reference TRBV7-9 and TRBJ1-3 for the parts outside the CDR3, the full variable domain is DTGVSQNPRHKITKRGQNVTFRCDPISEHNRLYWYRQTLGQGPEFLTYFQNEAQLEKSRLLSDRFSAERPKGSFSTLEIQRTEQGDSAMYLCASSNPPGPSGNTIYFGEGSWLTVV.

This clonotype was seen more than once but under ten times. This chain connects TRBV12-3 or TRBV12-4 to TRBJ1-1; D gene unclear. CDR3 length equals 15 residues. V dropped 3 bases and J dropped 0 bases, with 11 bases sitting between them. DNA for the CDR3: TGTGCCAGCAGTTTGAAGGGTATCATGAACACTGAAGCTTTCTTT. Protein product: CASSLKGIMNTEAFF.

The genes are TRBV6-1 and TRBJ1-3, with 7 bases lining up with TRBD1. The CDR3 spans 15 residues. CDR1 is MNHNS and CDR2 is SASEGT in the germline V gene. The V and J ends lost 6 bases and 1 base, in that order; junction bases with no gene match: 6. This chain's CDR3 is CASRPTGTSGNTIYF. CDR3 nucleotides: TGTGCCAGCAGACCGACAGGGACATCTGGAAACACCATATATTTT.

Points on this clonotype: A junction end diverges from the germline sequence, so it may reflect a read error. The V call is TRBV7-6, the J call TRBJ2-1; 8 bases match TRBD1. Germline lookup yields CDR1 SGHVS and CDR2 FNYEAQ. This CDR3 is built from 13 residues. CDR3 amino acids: CASSLAGTGPLTF. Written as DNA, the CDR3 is TGTGCCAGCAGCTTAGCCGGGACAGGCCCTTTGACTTTC. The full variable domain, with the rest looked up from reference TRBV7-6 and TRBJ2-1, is GAGVSQSPRYKVTKRGQDVALRCDPISGHVSLYWYRQALGQGPEFLTYFNYEAQQDKSGLPNDRFSAERPEGSISTLTIQRTEQRDSAMYRCASSLAGTGPLTFGPGTRLTVL.

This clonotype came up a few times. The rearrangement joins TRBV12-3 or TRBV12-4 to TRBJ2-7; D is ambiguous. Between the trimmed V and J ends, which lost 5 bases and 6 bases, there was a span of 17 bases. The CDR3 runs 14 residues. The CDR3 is CASSPEPPVGEQYF. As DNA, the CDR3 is TGTGCCAGCAGTCCGGAACCCCCGGTGGGCGAGCAGTACTTC.

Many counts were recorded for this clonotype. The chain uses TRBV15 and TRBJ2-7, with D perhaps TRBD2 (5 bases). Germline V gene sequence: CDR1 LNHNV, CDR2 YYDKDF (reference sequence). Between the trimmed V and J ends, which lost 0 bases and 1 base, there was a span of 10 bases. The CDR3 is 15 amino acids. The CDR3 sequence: CATSRERVGSYEQYF. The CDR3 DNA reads TGTGCCACCAGCAGAGAGAGGGTGGGGTCCTACGAGCAGTACTTC.